The next 28 T cell receptor beta chains were all read from a single sample in a study of response to subunit inactivated influenza vaccine. MiXCR, applied by TCRdb to the RT-PCR reads, yields one record per CDR3 protein. The sample has about 700,000 distinct CDR3 sequences, approximately 15% seen once. This sample comprised PBMCs from blood, obtained 14 days before vaccination. The receptor source for this set is a man in his forties or fifties who received an inactivated influenza vaccine.

The gene calls are TRBV7-2 and TRBJ2-7, with TRBD2 identical over 13 bases. J was trimmed by 4 bases and V by 4 bases; bases with no gene match: 4. CDR1 is SGHTA, CDR2 FQGNSA, per germline. The CDR3 totals 15 residues. The CDR3 DNA follows: TGTGCCAGCAGCTCACTAGCGGGAGGGGAATACGAGCAGTACTTC. Translating gives CASSSLAGGEYEQYF. Drawing the rest from reference TRBV7-2 and TRBJ2-7, the complete variable domain is GAGVSQSPSNKVTEKGKDVELRCDPISGHTALYWYRQSLGQGLEFLIYFQGNSAPDKSGLPSDRFSAERTGGSVSTLTIQRTQQEDSAVYLCASSSLAGGEYEQYFGPGTRLTVT.

Many counts were recorded for this clonotype. This chain uses TRBV19 with TRBJ2-2; the match to TRBD1 covers 9 bases. This CDR3 has 14 amino acids. Trimming at V came to 10 bases and at J to 5 bases, leaving 8 bases not matched to a gene. Germline CDR1 is LNHDA and CDR2 is SQIVND (reference sequence). Here the CDR3 DNA reads TGTGCCATAAAACAGGGGGCGCTTACCGGGGAGCTGTTTTTT. This codes for CAIKQGALTGELFF.

This clonotype was detected only a few times. The CDR3 region is CASSDNTGELFF. In DNA, the CDR3 is TGTGCCAGCAGTGACAACACCGGGGAGCTGTTTTTT. The rearrangement joins TRBV25-1 to TRBJ2-2; D is uncertain. The CDR3 consists of 12 residues. Germline V gene data show CDR1 as MGHDK and CDR2 as SYGVNS. V was shortened by 3 bases and J by 2 bases, with 1 base between the two germline ends.

This clonotype was seen only a few times. The rearrangement uses TRBV5-1 and TRBJ1-6; TRBD1 agrees at 10 bases. V gave up 2 bases and J gave up 7 bases; unmatched junction bases: 6. Germline CDR1 and CDR2: SGHRS and YFSETQ. The length of the CDR3 is 16 residues. The CDR3 DNA follows: TGCGCCAGCAGCTTACTTCAGACAGGGGGCAATTCACCCCTCCACTTT. Amino acid sequence: CASSLLQTGGNSPLHF.

The V gene is TRBV9, the J gene TRBJ2-2; D gene unclear. V shed 0 bases and J shed 7 bases, with 16 bases lying between them. Looked up from germline, CDR1 is SGDLS and CDR2 is YYNGEE. The CDR3 is 16 residues long. CDR3 in DNA: TGTGCCAGCAGCGTAGCTGCGACCGAGAAGGGCGGGGAGCTGTTTTTT. It yields the protein CASSVAATEKGGELFF.

The rearrangement joins TRBV28 to TRBJ2-3, with TRBD2 matching 14 bases. Germline CDR1 MDHEN, CDR2 SYDVKM. The CDR3 sequence is 18 residues long. The trim removed 8 bases at V and 0 bases at J, leaving 10 bases unmatched. The CDR3 region is CASGRLAGGKASTDTQYF. DNA for the CDR3: TGTGCCAGCGGGAGACTAGCGGGGGGGAAAGCTAGCACAGATACGCAGTATTTT.

The table lists this clonotype with many counts. The rearrangement links TRBV20-1 to TRBJ1-2, with 8 bases fitting TRBD1. V shed 6 bases, J shed 6 bases, and the junction held 12 bases outside the gene matches. The CDR3 loop spans 14 amino acids. Germline V gene data show CDR1 as DFQATT and CDR2 as SNEGSKA (reference sequence). The CDR3 sequence is CSAQDRGLLDGYTF. DNA of the CDR3: TGCAGTGCGCAAGACAGGGGATTATTGGATGGCTACACCTTC.

The chain employs TRBV5-1 and TRBJ2-3, with 8 nucleotides matching TRBD2. CDR1 and CDR2 from the germline V gene are SGHRS and YFSETQ. The CDR3 contains 15 residues. V was pared by 1 base and J by 6 bases, with 7 bases of the junction left unmatched. CDR3 protein: CASSLSGGHRDTQYF. The CDR3 nucleotides are TGCGCCAGCAGCTTGTCGGGGGGGCATAGGGATACGCAGTATTTT.

The chain couples TRBV3-1 to TRBJ2-3; 8 bases line up with TRBD2. The V gene end was trimmed by 4 bases and the J gene end by 4 bases; junction bases not matched to a gene: 10. This CDR3 has 16 amino acids. In germline, CDR1 is LGHDT, CDR2 YNNKEL (reference sequence). For the CDR3, the DNA is TGTGCCAGCAGCCGTCGATACTTCGGGGGGGCAGATACGCAGTATTTT. Amino acid sequence: CASSRRYFGGADTQYF.

This clonotype was detected only a few times. The chain recombines TRBV28 with TRBJ1-6; possibly TRBD1 for D (6 bases). The CDR3 is 16 amino acids. Trimming stripped 5 bases from V and 5 bases from J, with 16 bases between. Germline V lookup: CDR1 MDHEN, CDR2 SYDVKM. The CDR3 DNA reads TGTGCCAGCAGTCCTGGGACGGGGGCAGATAATTCACCCCTCCACTTT. Translation gives CASSPGTGADNSPLHF.

V gene TRBV24-1 combines with J gene TRBJ2-5; 8 nucleotides match TRBD1. The CDR3 extends over 13 amino acids. Germline-derived CDR1 and CDR2 are KGHDR and SFDVKD. Trimming removed 7 bases from V and 4 bases from J; junction bases left unmatched: 4. CDR3 bases: TGTGCCACCAGCTCAGGGGGCTTAGAGACCCAGTACTTC. This translates into CATSSGGLETQYF.

CDR3 coding DNA: TGTGCCATCAGCCGACAGGGTGACACTGAAGCTTTCTTT. It encodes CAISRQGDTEAFF. V and J are TRBV10-3 and TRBJ1-1; TRBD1 aligns across 7 bases. Per the germline V gene, CDR1 is ENHRY and CDR2 is SYGVKD. The V segment lost 6 bases and the J segment 3 bases; nucleotides outside the gene matches: 4. The CDR3 is made up of 13 amino acids.

There are a few counts of this clonotype. The gene calls are TRBV19 and TRBJ2-3; D is perhaps TRBD2 (5 bases). Trimming took 5 bases from V and 5 from J, leaving 23 bases between them. CDR3 length equals 17 residues. CDR1 is LNHDA, CDR2 SQIVND, per germline (reference sequence). CDR3 nucleotides: TGTGCCAGTAGTGGAGGTGACCGGGAACACCAAGGAGATACGCAGTATTTT. Translation: CASSGGDREHQGDTQYF.

The chain recombines TRBV20-1 with TRBJ2-6, with a tentative D call TRBD2 (6 bases). Trimming took off 6 bases at V and 0 bases at J, with 15 bases between the two ends. CDR1 and CDR2 (germline): DFQATT, SNEGSKA (reference sequence). This CDR3 spans 16 amino acids. CDR3 in amino acids: CSAPLAHISGANVLTF. DNA of the CDR3: TGCAGTGCCCCCCTAGCGCACATCTCTGGGGCCAACGTCCTGACTTTC.

This clonotype came up many times. This sequence joins TRBV7-9 and TRBJ2-7; weak D call: TRBD2 (6 bases). Deletions cut 6 bases from V and 2 bases from J, with 14 bases between. Germline loops: CDR1 SEHNR, CDR2 FQNEAQ (reference sequence). The CDR3 covers 14 residues. The CDR3 DNA reads TGTGCCAGCAGGTCTTCGGGGGTACCCTACGAGCAGTACTTC. Translating gives CASRSSGVPYEQYF.

This CDR3 is CSALRTSGVSDTQYF. CDR3 nucleotides: TGCAGTGCCCTTCGGACTAGCGGGGTTTCAGATACGCAGTATTTT. The chain recombines TRBV20-1 with TRBJ2-3; 12 nucleotides align to TRBD2. The CDR3 has 15 amino acids. J was trimmed by 4 bases and V by 6 bases; bases with no gene match: 8. Germline V lookup: CDR1 DFQATT, CDR2 SNEGSKA (reference sequence).

This clonotype was counted between two and nine times. The rearrangement links TRBV7-2 to TRBJ2-1; the D gene is possibly TRBD2 (5 bases). CDR3 length equals 15 residues. Between the trimmed V and J ends, which lost 1 base and 9 bases, there was a span of 16 bases. In germline, CDR1 is SGHTA, CDR2 FQGNSA. The DNA for the CDR3 is TGTGCCAGCAGCTTAGATCGGGGAGTGGGGATTGAGCAGTTCTTC. As protein: CASSLDRGVGIEQFF. Looking up the rest from reference TRBV7-2 and TRBJ2-1 gives the full variable domain: GAGVSQSPSNKVTEKGKDVELRCDPISGHTALYWYRQSLGQGLEFLIYFQGNSAPDKSGLPSDRFSAERTGGSVSTLTIQRTQQEDSAVYLCASSLDRGVGIEQFFGPGTRLTVL.

The gene calls are TRBV7-8 and TRBJ2-1; 13 positions match TRBD2. CDR3 length: 17 amino acids. V trimming: 4 bases; J trimming: 9 bases; junction bases outside the gene matches: 12. Germline CDR1 reads SGHVS; CDR2 reads FQNEAQ. DNA for the CDR3: TGTGCCAGCAGCTGGAGAACCGGGACTAGCGGGGAAGGTGAGCAGTTCTTC. It is translated as CASSWRTGTSGEGEQFF.

This clonotype was detected once. V usage is TRBV21-1 and J usage is TRBJ2-7; the table's TRBD2 call for D was not verified on the DNA. TRBV21-1 is shown as a pseudogene. The CDR3 loop spans 13 amino acids. The CDR3 DNA is TGTGCCAGCAGCAAACTAGCGGGCTACGAGCAGTACTTC. Its translation is CASSKLAGYEQYF.

This clonotype was seen a few times. The rearrangement joins TRBV7-8 to TRBJ2-3; the D is unclear. The CDR3 runs 15 residues. The V end lost 1 base, the J end lost 0 bases, and 8 bases lay between the germline ends. Per the germline V gene, CDR1 is SGHVS and CDR2 is FQNEAQ. The CDR3 DNA reads TGTGCCAGCAGCTTAGGATGGATAAGCACAGATACGCAGTATTTT. This sequence encodes CASSLGWISTDTQYF. The full variable domain, in which reference TRBV7-8 and TRBJ2-3 provide the parts outside the CDR3, is GAGVSQSPRYKVAKRGQDVALRCDPISGHVSLFWYQQALGQGPEFLTYFQNEAQLDKSGLPSDRFFAERPEGSVSTLKIQRTQQEDSAVYLCASSLGWISTDTQYFGPGTRLTVL.

The chain has TRBV11-1 and TRBJ2-6; D call uncertain. CDR3 length: 15 residues. Germline V lookup: CDR1 SGHAT, CDR2 FQDESV (reference sequence). Between the trimmed V and J ends, which lost 4 bases and 1 base, there was a span of 8 bases. The DNA of the CDR3 is TGTGCCAGCAGCTCAGCCCGTTCTGGGGCCAACGTCCTGACTTTC. Its protein product is CASSSARSGANVLTF.

This clonotype came up many times. V is TRBV6-2 or TRBV6-3 and J is TRBJ2-5; D remains unclear. The CDR3 consists of 15 residues. The germline gives CDR1 MNHEY, CDR2 SVGEGT. Trimming removed 2 bases from V and 4 bases from J, with 14 bases in between. The CDR3, as DNA: TGTGCCAGCAGTTACGTCGGCAGGATCGGAGAGACCCAGTACTTC. It codes for CASSYVGRIGETQYF.

This clonotype has a handful of counts. The V gene is TRBV7-9, the J gene TRBJ2-1; D tentatively reads TRBD1 or TRBD2 (5 bases each). The germline V gene has CDR1 SEHNR and CDR2 FQNEAQ (reference sequence). This CDR3 has 16 amino acids. Trimming removed 1 base from V and 5 bases from J, with 15 bases in between. CDR3 sequence: CASSLGPRGANNEQFF. As DNA, the CDR3 is TGTGCCAGCAGCTTAGGCCCGAGGGGCGCGAACAATGAGCAGTTCTTC.

This clonotype was observed once. The genes are TRBV28 and TRBJ2-2; D gene uncertain. Trimming took off 4 bases at V and 11 bases at J, with 11 bases between the two ends. This CDR3 contains 12 residues. Germline lookup yields CDR1 MDHEN and CDR2 SYDVKM. The CDR3, as DNA: TGTGCCAGCAGTTCGGTCCCCAGAGAGCTGTTTTTT. Its translation is CASSSVPRELFF.

A few counts support this clonotype. The J gene is TRBJ2-2, the V gene TRBV4-3; no firm D call. This CDR3 spans 16 amino acids. The germline V and J ends were trimmed by 6 bases and 6 bases, with 20 bases remaining between them. The V gene's germline CDR1 is LGHNA and CDR2 YSLEER. The CDR3 sequence is CASSRSRRTSPGELFF. The CDR3 nucleotides read TGCGCCAGCAGTCGGTCGAGAAGAACATCTCCCGGGGAGCTGTTTTTT.

This clonotype has only a few counts. CDR3 nucleotides: TGTGCCAGCAGCCAAGATATAGGGGGACAGGGCTCCTACGAGCAGTACTTC. This encodes CASSQDIGGQGSYEQYF. The rearrangement links TRBV4-2 to TRBJ2-7; 9 positions match TRBD1. Germline V CDR1 and CDR2: LGHNA, YNFKEQ. The CDR3 spans 17 residues. V trimming: 0 bases; J trimming: 0 bases; junction bases outside the gene matches: 6.

This clonotype was observed many times. The gene calls are TRBV20-1 and TRBJ2-1; 7 nucleotides align to TRBD2. In germline, CDR1 is DFQATT, CDR2 SNEGSKA (reference sequence). The CDR3 spans 13 residues. Unmatched junction bases numbered 2, after V lost 1 base and J lost 5 bases. CDR3 amino acids: CSARGGSNNEQFF. The DNA of the CDR3 is TGCAGTGCTAGAGGCGGGAGCAACAATGAGCAGTTCTTC.

This clonotype was counted at least ten times. V usage is TRBV7-2 and J usage is TRBJ2-3; D unclear. Germline values: CDR1 SGHTA, CDR2 FQGNSA. This CDR3 comprises 16 residues. Trimming took off 3 bases at V and 0 bases at J, with 13 bases between the two ends. CDR3 region: CASSLGPPLSTDTQYF. DNA for the CDR3: TGTGCCAGCAGCTTGGGCCCTCCTCTGAGCACAGATACGCAGTATTTT.